This TCR beta chain comes out of a study of blood T cells in healthy people across ages. Study-wide context: Per two T cells, about one barcoded beta molecule was captured through template switching.

This clonotype came up a few times. Since a much larger clone is just one base distant, this may be a read error. Using a J-beta primer mix together with a sample-barcoded 5' primer, a second PCR was run for roughly 7 to 11 cycles. Each CDR3 protein is one row after TCRdb ran MiXCR on the 5' RACE reads. The profile shows about 640,000 distinct CDR3 sequences, around 38% of them singletons. There are 12 residues in the CDR3. Germline V CDR1 and CDR2: MNHEY, SVGAGI. Trimming left V 6 bases short and J 7 bases short, with 12 bases between. The specimen sequenced was blood. This receptor was taken from an older man in good health. The V gene is TRBV6-5, the J gene TRBJ1-1; the D is unclear. The CDR3 bases are TGTGCCAGCAGGTACCAGACGGGTGAAGCTTTCTTT. Protein product: CASRYQTGEAFF.